The 9 T cell receptor beta chains below were found in one sample sequenced in a study of T cell repertoires in cytomegalovirus infection. The antigens for these receptors are not known. TCRdb fed the reads into MiXCR, producing one record per CDR3 protein. The sample records nearly 700,000 distinct CDR3 sequences, about 33% being singletons. The sample consisted of cultured PBMCs, taken from culture after CMV antigen stimulation. Receptors were obtained from a human donor in good health (CMV status not recorded). Some clones in this sample may be carry-over from other donors' samples.

A word on this clonotype: A much larger clonotype is one base distant, so this may be a read error. In this CDR3 the conserved last residue, phenylalanine or tryptophan, is missing, so a read error is likely. The V gene is TRBV7-2, the J gene TRBJ2-1; D might be TRBD1 (5 bases). The V end lost 0 bases, the J end lost 12 bases, and 12 bases lay between the germline ends. The CDR3 sequence is 13 residues long. The germline gives CDR1 SGHTA, CDR2 FQGNSA. The CDR3 DNA is TGTGCCAGCAGCTTAGCGATAGGGGAACGGCAGTTCCTC. It translates to CASSLAIGERQFL.

This clonotype was detected only once. The gene calls are TRBV3-1 and TRBJ2-5; 8 bases are a match to TRBD2. This CDR3 has 14 residues. The trim removed 8 bases at V and 5 bases at J, leaving 10 bases unmatched. The germline gives CDR1 LGHDT, CDR2 YNNKEL (reference sequence). CDR3 in amino acids: CASGPGGAMETQYF. The CDR3 DNA follows: TGTGCCAGCGGACCCGGGGGGGCCATGGAGACCCAGTACTTC.

The CDR3 nucleotides read TGTGCCAGCAGTTACTCGAAAAACAGAGCGAACACTGAAGCTTTCTTT. Its translation is CASSYSKNRANTEAFF. This chain links TRBV6-2 or TRBV6-3 with TRBJ1-1; D not resolved. The CDR3 has 16 residues. Trimming left V 0 bases short and J 1 base short, with 12 bases between. CDR1 is MNHEY, CDR2 SVGEGT, per germline.

A few counts support this clonotype. The chain uses TRBV6-1 and TRBJ1-2; unclear D gene. Looked up from germline, CDR1 is MNHNS and CDR2 is SASEGT. The CDR3 contains 16 residues. The V end lost 3 bases, the J end lost 4 bases, and 18 bases lay between the germline ends. The CDR3 reads CASSESVSGMGYGYTF. DNA for the CDR3: TGTGCCAGCAGTGAGTCTGTTTCGGGAATGGGCTATGGCTACACCTTC.

A few counts support this clonotype. The chain uses TRBV19 and TRBJ1-2; 9 bases line up with TRBD1. CDR3 length: 16 amino acids. V was clipped by 5 bases and J by 4 bases; unmatched bases: 11. The germline gives CDR1 LNHDA, CDR2 SQIVND (reference sequence). The CDR3 reads CASSSMDRGVSYGYTF. In DNA, the CDR3 is TGTGCCAGTAGTTCGATGGACAGGGGTGTCAGCTATGGCTACACCTTC.

In its sample, this clonotype was seen once. The rearrangement uses TRBV24-1 and TRBJ2-7; no reliable D call. The CDR3 runs to 13 residues. V was pared by 4 bases and J by 0 bases, with 6 bases between. Germline-derived CDR1 and CDR2 are KGHDR and SFDVKD. The CDR3 DNA is TGTGCCACCAGTGACCGAAACTCCTACGAGCAGTACTTC. Its protein product is CATSDRNSYEQYF.

This sequence joins TRBV30 and TRBJ1-3; D unresolved. CDR1 is GTSNPN and CDR2 is SVGIG in the germline V gene (reference sequence). V lost 7 bases to trimming and J lost 0 bases, with 10 bases between them. This CDR3 has 13 residues. CDR3 nucleotides: TGTGCCTTTGATGGGAGCTCTGGAAACACCATATATTTT. This codes for CAFDGSSGNTIYF.

This clonotype turned up a few times. The chain recombines TRBV27 with TRBJ2-6, with a possible D match to TRBD1 (5 bases). Germline loops: CDR1 MNHEY, CDR2 SMNVEV (reference sequence). V gave up 3 bases and J gave up 7 bases, with 16 bases separating them. The CDR3 spans 16 residues. As DNA, the CDR3 is TGTGCCAGCAGTTTCCTCAGGGTAAAGGACGCCAACGTCCTGACTTTC. It translates to CASSFLRVKDANVLTF.

The rearrangement joins TRBV12-3 or TRBV12-4 to TRBJ2-4; D call uncertain. Trimming took 2 bases from V and 8 from J, leaving 7 bases between them. The CDR3 is 12 amino acids. This CDR3 is CASSLSLDIQYF. Here the CDR3 DNA reads TGTGCCAGCAGTTTATCACTTGACATTCAGTACTTC.